The 9 T cell receptor beta chains below all came from one sample that was sequenced in a study of beta chain features in type 1 diabetes. Sequencing targeted expressed TCRB transcripts, as all isolated RNA had been reverse transcribed. The protocol was immunoSEQ multiplex PCR, while the TCRdb copy is restricted to in-frame clones and leaves out a portion. The sample lists approximately 470,000 clones; approximately 30% were seen once. Sequenced sample: naive CD4+ T cells from blood. The receptors were sampled from a man between 18 and 35 years old in good health.

This clone turned up a few times. V is TRBV7-2 and J is TRBJ2-3, with unresolved D. Trimming removed 8 bases at V and 6 bases at J, with 15 bases between. The CDR3 sequence is 13 residues long. Germline CDR1 and CDR2: SGHTA and FQGNSA. CDR3 sequence reads: CASGKGPGDTQYF. The CDR3 coding sequence is TGTGCCAGCGGAAAGGGCCCTGGGGATACGCAGTATTTT.

The rearrangement uses TRBV30 and TRBJ2-2; D is unclear. The CDR3 has 12 amino acids. V lost 3 bases, J lost 5 bases, and 7 bases lay in between. Germline V lookup: CDR1 GTSNPN, CDR2 SVGIG (reference sequence). The CDR3 DNA reads as TGTGCCTGGAGGTTGGGTACCGGGGAGCTGTTTTTT. It encodes CAWRLGTGELFF.

This clone was counted a few times. The chain joins TRBV13 to TRBJ2-7; D is undetermined. The germline V gene has CDR1 PRHDT and CDR2 FYEKMQ (reference sequence). Trimming removed 0 bases from V and 0 bases from J, with 12 bases in between. The CDR3 length is 16 residues. CDR3 bases: TGTGCCAGCAGCTTAGGTCGTTGGCAGAGCTCCTACGAGCAGTACTTC. It encodes CASSLGRWQSSYEQYF.

The chain joins TRBV30 to TRBJ2-5; TRBD2 matches at 7 bases. Looked up from germline, CDR1 is GTSNPN and CDR2 is SVGIG (reference sequence). The CDR3 loop spans 12 amino acids. The V gene end was trimmed by 5 bases and the J gene end by 2 bases; junction bases not matched to a gene: 2. The CDR3 protein is CAWGREQETQYF. Written as DNA, the CDR3 is TGTGCCTGGGGGAGGGAGCAAGAGACCCAGTACTTC.

This clone appeared a few times. The V call is TRBV5-1, the J call TRBJ2-1; D is possibly TRBD1 or TRBD2 (5 bases each). The CDR3 length is 14 residues. Germline assignment: CDR1 SGHRS and CDR2 YFSETQ. Trimming took off 4 bases at V and 4 bases at J, with 12 bases between the two ends. The CDR3 region has the DNA TGCGCCAGCAGCCCAGGGACGGTATACAATGAGCAGTTCTTC. This sequence encodes CASSPGTVYNEQFF.

A few counts support this clone. The V gene is TRBV30, the J gene TRBJ2-1; D unresolved. CDR3 size: 10 residues. Between the trimmed V and J ends, which lost 2 bases and 9 bases, there was a span of 5 bases. Looked up from germline, CDR1 is GTSNPN and CDR2 is SVGIG (reference sequence). CDR3 residues: CAWSRGEQFF. The CDR3 bases are TGTGCCTGGAGTCGCGGTGAGCAGTTCTTC.

This chain joins TRBV5-4 and TRBJ2-3, with TRBD2 as a possible D gene (6 bases). V lost 4 bases and J lost 9, with 12 bases in between. This CDR3 is 12 amino acids long. Germline V gene data show CDR1 as SGHNT and CDR2 as YYREEE (reference sequence). The CDR3 nucleotides read TGTGCCAGCAGCAGGCAGGAGGGGACGCAGTATTTT. Protein sequence: CASSRQEGTQYF.

This chain links TRBV29-1 with TRBJ1-1; D is ambiguous. The CDR3 covers 10 residues. Germline assignment: CDR1 SQVTM and CDR2 ANQGSEA. Trimming left V 8 bases short and J 0 bases short, with 4 bases between. The chain's CDR3 is CSILNTEAFF. DNA for the CDR3: TGCAGCATACTGAACACTGAAGCTTTCTTT.

This clone turned up a few times. The V and J genes are TRBV29-1 and TRBJ2-1; 10 bases match TRBD2. Germline V gene sequence: CDR1 SQVTM, CDR2 ANQGSEA. V lost 5 bases, J lost 8 bases, and 12 bases stayed unmatched. The CDR3 contains 15 residues. CDR3 residues: CSVPLGLAGVYEQFF. In nucleotides, the CDR3 is TGCAGCGTTCCCCTTGGGCTAGCGGGAGTCTATGAGCAGTTCTTC.